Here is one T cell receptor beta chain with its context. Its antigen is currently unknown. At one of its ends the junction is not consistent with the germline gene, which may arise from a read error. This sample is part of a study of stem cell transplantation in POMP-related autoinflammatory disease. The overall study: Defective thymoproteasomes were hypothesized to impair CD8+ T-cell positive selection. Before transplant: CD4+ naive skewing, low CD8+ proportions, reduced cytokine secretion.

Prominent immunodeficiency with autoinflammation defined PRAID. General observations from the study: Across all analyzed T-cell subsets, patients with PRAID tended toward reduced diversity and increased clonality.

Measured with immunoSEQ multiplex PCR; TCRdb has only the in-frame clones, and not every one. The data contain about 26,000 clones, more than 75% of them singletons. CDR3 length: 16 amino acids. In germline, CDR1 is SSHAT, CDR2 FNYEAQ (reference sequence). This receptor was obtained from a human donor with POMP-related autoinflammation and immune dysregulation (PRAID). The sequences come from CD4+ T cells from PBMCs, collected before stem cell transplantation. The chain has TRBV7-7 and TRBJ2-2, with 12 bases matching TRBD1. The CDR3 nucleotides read TGTGCTAGCAGCTTAGCGGGACAGGGGGCTACCGGGGAGCTGTTTTTT. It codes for CASSLAGQGATGELFF.